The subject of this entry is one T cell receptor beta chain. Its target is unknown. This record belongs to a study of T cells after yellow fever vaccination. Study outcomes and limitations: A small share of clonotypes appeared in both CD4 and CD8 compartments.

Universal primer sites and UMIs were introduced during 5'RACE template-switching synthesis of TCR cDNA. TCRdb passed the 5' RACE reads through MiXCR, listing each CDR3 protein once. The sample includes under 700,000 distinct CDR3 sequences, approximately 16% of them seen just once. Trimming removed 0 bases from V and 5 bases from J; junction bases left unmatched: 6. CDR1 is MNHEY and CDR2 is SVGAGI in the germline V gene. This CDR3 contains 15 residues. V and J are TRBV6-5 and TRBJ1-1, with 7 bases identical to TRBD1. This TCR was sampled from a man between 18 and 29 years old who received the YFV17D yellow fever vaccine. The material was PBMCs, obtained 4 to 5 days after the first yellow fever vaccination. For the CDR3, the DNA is TGTGCCAGCAGTTACTCGGGCCAGGGGGAAACTGAAGCTTTCTTT. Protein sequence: CASSYSGQGETEAFF.